Below, 23 T cell receptor beta chains from the same sample are listed, as sequenced in a study of cytomegalovirus exposure and HLA in healthy donors. The PCR used 60 Vbeta and 13 Jbeta primers. The method was immunoSEQ multiplex PCR; TCRdb's version includes in-frame clones alone and lacks a portion of them. The sample consists of some 140,000 clones, about 85% of them appearing once. Sequenced sample: PBMCs. Receptors were obtained from a female donor in good health and CMV-seronegative.

This clone was detected only a few times. Different DNA sequences within this sample yield the same CDR3. This sequence joins TRBV5-1 and TRBJ2-6, with 7 bases aligning to TRBD2. The germline gives CDR1 SGHRS, CDR2 YFSETQ. This CDR3 is built from 16 residues. With 0 bases clipped from V and 2 bases from J, the junction kept 2 bases outside the gene matches. In DNA form, the CDR3 reads TGCGCCAGCAGCTTGGTGGGAGGGACTGGGGCCAACGTCCTGACTTTC. Protein sequence: CASSLVGGTGANVLTF.

The rearrangement uses TRBV28 and TRBJ2-1; 10 nucleotides match TRBD1. V dropped 6 bases and J dropped 9; count of bases not matched to a gene: 11. CDR3 length: 15 residues. Germline CDR1 is MDHEN and CDR2 is SYDVKM. Here the CDR3 reads CASRSGTGALGEQFF. CDR3 DNA sequence: TGTGCCAGCAGATCCGGGACAGGGGCTTTGGGTGAGCAGTTCTTC.

This clone came up a few times. This chain connects TRBV19 to TRBJ1-1, with 10 bases fitting TRBD1. V gave up 5 bases and J gave up 4 bases; unmatched junction bases: 7. Per the germline V gene, CDR1 is LNHDA and CDR2 is SQIVND (reference sequence). The CDR3 runs to 15 residues. Written as DNA, the CDR3 is TGTGCCAGTAGTCCACTGACAGGGGGCGGCACTGAAGCTTTCTTT. Translated, it gives CASSPLTGGGTEAFF.

This chain connects TRBV29-1 to TRBJ2-6; 8 bases fit TRBD1. The CDR3 runs to 17 residues. Germline CDR1 is SQVTM and CDR2 is ANQGSEA. V lost 3 bases, J lost 0 bases, and 7 bases stayed unmatched. The CDR3 protein is CSVEWAGGHSGANVLTF. The CDR3 nucleotides are TGCAGCGTTGAGTGGGCAGGGGGCCACTCTGGGGCCAACGTCCTGACTTTC.

V is TRBV28 and J is TRBJ2-5; 14 bases are a match to TRBD2. CDR1 MDHEN and CDR2 SYDVKM come from the germline V gene. The J segment lost 5 bases and the V segment lost 10 bases, leaving 6 bases of the junction unmatched. This CDR3 region has 14 residues. The CDR3 reads CATMTSGGAETQYF. For the CDR3, the DNA is TGTGCCACGATGACTAGCGGGGGGGCGGAGACCCAGTACTTC. Full variable domain (remainder filled in from reference TRBV28 and TRBJ2-5): DVKVTQSSRYLVKRTGEKVFLECVQDMDHENMFWYRQDPGLGLRLIYFSYDVKMKEKGDIPEGYSVSREKKERFSLILESASTNQTSMYLCATMTSGGAETQYFGPGTRLLVL.

About this clone itself: At one boundary the junction diverges from the germline segment, which might be a read error. The rearrangement uses TRBV5-5 and TRBJ2-7; TRBD2 agrees at 9 bases. Germline CDR1 reads SGHKS; CDR2 reads YYEKEE (reference sequence). The CDR3 sequence is 11 residues long. The CDR3 sequence: CASRTPGLAIF. CDR3 DNA sequence: TGTGCCAGCCGCACGCCGGGACTAGCTATCTTC. The full variable domain, in which reference TRBV5-5 and TRBJ2-7 provide the parts outside the CDR3, is DAGVTQSPTHLIKTRGQQVTLRCSPISGHKSVSWYQQVLGQGPQFIFQYYEKEERGRGNFPDRFSARQFPNYSSELNVNALLLGDSALYLCASRTPGLAIFGPGTRLTVT.

V is TRBV2 and J is TRBJ1-5; D may be TRBD1 (5 bases). V was cut by 7 bases and J by 3 bases, with 10 bases left in between. Looked up from germline, CDR1 is SNHLY and CDR2 is FYNNEI. The CDR3 consists of 13 residues. The CDR3 DNA reads as TGTGCCAGCATGGCGGGGCCCAATCAGCCCCAGCATTTT. Translation: CASMAGPNQPQHF.

This clone was found a few times. The CDR3 loop reads CASSLGTANEKLFF. The CDR3, as DNA: TGTGCCAGCAGCCTCGGGACAGCTAATGAAAAACTGTTTTTT. V gene TRBV2 combines with J gene TRBJ1-4; TRBD1 aligns across 7 bases. The CDR3 sequence is 14 residues long. Unmatched junction bases numbered 4, after V lost 6 bases and J lost 3 bases. Germline loops: CDR1 SNHLY, CDR2 FYNNEI.

This clone was seen just once. The V gene is TRBV7-8, the J gene TRBJ2-7; 9 bases align to TRBD1. Germline V gene data show CDR1 as SGHVS and CDR2 as FQNEAQ. The CDR3 spans 14 residues. V lost 5 bases and J lost 6; bases outside the gene matches: 8. CDR3: CASSVGQGRGEQYF. The DNA for the CDR3 is TGTGCCAGCAGCGTAGGACAGGGGCGGGGCGAGCAGTACTTC.

The count of this clone is one. V usage is TRBV4-1 and J usage is TRBJ2-7; TRBD1 matches at 7 bases. The CDR3 spans 17 residues. V gave up 4 bases and J gave up 0 bases; unmatched junction bases: 12. CDR1 is MGHRA and CDR2 is YSYEKL in the germline V gene. In DNA, the CDR3 is TGCGCCAGCAGCCTCATACCCCCGGGACAGTTCTCCTACGAGCAGTACGTC. Residues: CASSLIPPGQFSYEQYV.

The chain joins TRBV5-1 to TRBJ2-6; possibly TRBD1 for D (5 bases). V was pared by 3 bases and J by 2 bases, with 12 bases between. Germline CDR1 and CDR2: SGHRS and YFSETQ. CDR3 length: 16 amino acids. This chain's CDR3 is CASSSQGVAGANVLTF. For the CDR3, the DNA is TGCGCCAGCAGCTCTCAGGGCGTCGCTGGGGCCAACGTCCTGACTTTC.

The chain recombines TRBV29-1 with TRBJ2-3, with TRBD2 matching over 7 bases. The CDR3 runs 14 residues. V dropped 2 bases and J dropped 6; count of bases not matched to a gene: 8. The V gene's germline CDR1 is SQVTM and CDR2 ANQGSEA. CDR3 loop: CSVESYGLGDTQYF. CDR3 DNA sequence: TGCAGCGTTGAATCGTATGGACTAGGGGATACGCAGTATTTT.

Details on this clone: This CDR3 is also generated by other DNA sequences in the sample. This rearrangement joins TRBV19 to TRBJ1-1; D unclear. The germline CDR1 and CDR2 sequences are LNHDA and SQIVND (reference sequence). This CDR3 contains 13 residues. Trimming took off 2 bases at V and 1 base at J, with 5 bases between the two ends. CDR3 nucleotides: TGTGCCAGTAGTATACAGTCGAACACTGAAGCTTTCTTT. Amino acids: CASSIQSNTEAFF.

This chain uses TRBV15 with TRBJ2-7; 16 bases match TRBD2. With V trimmed by 1 base and J by 5 bases, 5 bases remained unmatched. Germline V gene sequence: CDR1 LNHNV, CDR2 YYDKDF (reference sequence). There are 17 residues in the CDR3. The CDR3 coding sequence is TGTGCCACCAGCAGAGGTCCGGGACTAGCGGGAGGGAACGAGCAGTACTTC. Its protein is CATSRGPGLAGGNEQYF.

V and J are TRBV19 and TRBJ2-5; 9 bases align to TRBD2. The CDR3 is 16 residues long. CDR1 and CDR2 (germline): LNHDA, SQIVND (reference sequence). Trimming at V came to 1 base and at J to 4 bases, leaving 7 bases not matched to a gene. CDR3 region: CASSIGRLAEGETQYF. DNA of the CDR3: TGTGCCAGTAGTATAGGTAGACTAGCGGAGGGAGAGACCCAGTACTTC.

This chain links TRBV5-1 with TRBJ2-5, with 12 nucleotides matching TRBD2. J was trimmed by 6 bases and V by 4 bases; bases with no gene match: 13. This CDR3 comprises 17 residues. CDR1 is SGHRS and CDR2 is YFSETQ in the germline V gene. The CDR3 sequence is CASSPRASGGAGKTQYF. The CDR3 DNA is TGCGCCAGCAGCCCCCGGGCTAGCGGGGGGGCAGGAAAGACCCAGTACTTC.

The V gene is TRBV5-4, the J gene TRBJ2-4, with 9 bases aligning to TRBD2. CDR1 SGHNT and CDR2 YYREEE come from the germline V gene (reference sequence). This CDR3 region has 16 residues. With 2 bases clipped from V and 6 bases from J, the junction kept 9 bases outside the gene matches. Here the CDR3 DNA reads TGTGCCAGCAGCTTTGCGCGGGAGGGCCGGAGAAACATTCAGTACTTC. Translation: CASSFAREGRRNIQYF.

This clone occurred once. This chain connects TRBV10-2 to TRBJ2-7; TRBD2 agrees at 7 bases. CDR3 length: 16 residues. CDR1 is WSHSY and CDR2 is SAAADI in the germline V gene. The junction had 6 bases not matched to a gene; V was cut back by 1 base and J by 0 bases. CDR3 bases: TGCGCCAGCAGTGAGTATGTGGGCGGGAGCTCCTACGAGCAGTACTTC. Protein: CASSEYVGGSSYEQYF.

The genes are TRBV4-1 and TRBJ1-4; 12 positions match TRBD1. Germline CDR1 and CDR2: MGHRA and YSYEKL. The CDR3 is 16 amino acids. V was clipped by 4 bases and J by 3 bases; unmatched bases: 3. The CDR3, as DNA: TGCGCCAGCAGCCCGGGACAGGGGGCTTCTAATGAAAAACTGTTTTTT. Amino acid sequence: CASSPGQGASNEKLFF.

This clone showed up just a few times. The chain couples TRBV6-5 to TRBJ1-1; TRBD1 matches 8 bases. V shed 5 bases and J 4 bases; nucleotides not matched to a gene: 3. The CDR3 consists of 13 residues. From germline, CDR1 is MNHEY and CDR2 SVGAGI. CDR3 sequence: CASSRDRITEAFF. The CDR3, as DNA: TGTGCCAGCAGTCGGGACAGGATCACTGAAGCTTTCTTT.

In its sample, this clone was seen once. The V gene is TRBV10-3, the J gene TRBJ2-5; TRBD1 is a possible D gene (6 bases). The DNA end favors TRBJ2-7, so the J call may be wrong. The germline V gene has CDR1 ENHRY and CDR2 SYGVKD. The CDR3 totals 15 residues. The CDR3, as DNA: TGTGCCATCAGTGAGTGGGCCAGGGGCTACTACGAGCAGTACTTC. It specifies CAISEWARGYYEQYF.

DNA of the CDR3: TGTGCCAGTAGTATCGAGGGCAGAAGGTCAGATACGCAGTATTTT. This encodes CASSIEGRRSDTQYF. The chain has TRBV19 and TRBJ2-3; maybe TRBD2 (5 bases). V was cut by 3 bases and J by 4 bases, with 14 bases left in between. From germline, CDR1 is LNHDA and CDR2 SQIVND (reference sequence). The length of the CDR3 is 15 residues.

This chain joins TRBV27 and TRBJ1-2; D is uncertain. Germline CDR1 reads MNHEY; CDR2 reads SMNVEV (reference sequence). The CDR3 length is 15 residues. Between the trimmed V and J ends, which lost 5 bases and 0 bases, there was a span of 13 bases. DNA of the CDR3: TGTGCCAGCAGTCCTCGGCGGTATACTAACTATGGCTACACCTTC. Its protein is CASSPRRYTNYGYTF.